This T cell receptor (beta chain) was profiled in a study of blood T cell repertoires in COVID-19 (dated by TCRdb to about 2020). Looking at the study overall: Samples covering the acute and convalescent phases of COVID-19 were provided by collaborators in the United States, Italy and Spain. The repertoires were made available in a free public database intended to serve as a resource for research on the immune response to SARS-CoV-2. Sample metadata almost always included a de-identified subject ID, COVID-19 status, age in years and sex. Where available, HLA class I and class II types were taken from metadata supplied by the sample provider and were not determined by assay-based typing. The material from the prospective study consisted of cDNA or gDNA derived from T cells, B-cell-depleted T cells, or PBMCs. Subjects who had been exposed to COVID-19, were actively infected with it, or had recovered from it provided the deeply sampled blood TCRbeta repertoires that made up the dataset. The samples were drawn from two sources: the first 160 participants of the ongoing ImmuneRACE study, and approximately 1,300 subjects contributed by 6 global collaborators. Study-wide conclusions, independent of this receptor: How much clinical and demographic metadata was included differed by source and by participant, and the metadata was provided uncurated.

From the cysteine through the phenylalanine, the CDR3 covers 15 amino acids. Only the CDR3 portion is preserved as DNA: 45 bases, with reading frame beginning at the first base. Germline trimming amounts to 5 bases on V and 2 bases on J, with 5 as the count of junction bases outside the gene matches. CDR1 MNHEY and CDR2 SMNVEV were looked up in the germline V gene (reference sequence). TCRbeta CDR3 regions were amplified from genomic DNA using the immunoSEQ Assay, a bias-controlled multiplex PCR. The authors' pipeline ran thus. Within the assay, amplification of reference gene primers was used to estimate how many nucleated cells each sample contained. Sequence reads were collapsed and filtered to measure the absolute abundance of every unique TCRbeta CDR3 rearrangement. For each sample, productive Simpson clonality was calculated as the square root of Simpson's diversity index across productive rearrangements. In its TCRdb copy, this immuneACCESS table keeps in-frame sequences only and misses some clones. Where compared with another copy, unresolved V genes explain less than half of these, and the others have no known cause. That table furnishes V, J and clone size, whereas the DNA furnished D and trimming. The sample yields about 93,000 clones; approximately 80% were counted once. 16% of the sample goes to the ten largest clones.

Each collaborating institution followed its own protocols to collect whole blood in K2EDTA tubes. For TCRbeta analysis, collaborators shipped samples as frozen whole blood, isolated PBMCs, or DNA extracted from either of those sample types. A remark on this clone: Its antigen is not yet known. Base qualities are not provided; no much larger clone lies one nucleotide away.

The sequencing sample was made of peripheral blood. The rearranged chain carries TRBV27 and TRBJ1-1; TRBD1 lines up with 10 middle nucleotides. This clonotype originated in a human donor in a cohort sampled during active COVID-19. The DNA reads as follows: TGTGCCAGCAGTGGTGGGGACAGGGGCAACACTGAAGCTTTCTTT. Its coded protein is CASSGGDRGNTEAFF.